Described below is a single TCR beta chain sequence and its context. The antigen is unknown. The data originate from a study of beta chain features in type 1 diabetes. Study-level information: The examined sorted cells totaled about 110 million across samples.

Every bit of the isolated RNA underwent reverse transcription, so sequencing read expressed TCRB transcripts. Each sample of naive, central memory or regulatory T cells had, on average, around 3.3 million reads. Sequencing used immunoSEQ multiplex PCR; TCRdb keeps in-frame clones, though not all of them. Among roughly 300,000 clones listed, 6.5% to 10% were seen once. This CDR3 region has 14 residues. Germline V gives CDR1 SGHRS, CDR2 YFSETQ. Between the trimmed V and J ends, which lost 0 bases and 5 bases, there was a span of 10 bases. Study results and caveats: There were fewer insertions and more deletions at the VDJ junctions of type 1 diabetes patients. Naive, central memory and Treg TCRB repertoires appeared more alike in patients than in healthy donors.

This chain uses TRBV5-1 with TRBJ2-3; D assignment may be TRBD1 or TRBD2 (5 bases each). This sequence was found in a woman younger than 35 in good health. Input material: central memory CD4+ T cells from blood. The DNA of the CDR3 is TGCGCCAGCAGCTTGGGAGGGGTGGAAGATACGCAGTATTTT. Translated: CASSLGGVEDTQYF.